The next 31 T cell receptor beta chains were all read from a single sample in a study of Tregs in tolerant kidney transplant recipients. Sequencing was performed with immunoSEQ multiplex PCR; in TCRdb, only in-frame clones are kept and a portion is missing. The sample holds 90,000 to 130,000 clones; almost 90% are singletons and the top ten take 0.34%. The input for sequencing was CD4+ T cells from blood, taken before the transplant. These receptors were taken from a human donor who received a combined kidney and bone marrow transplant.

In this sample, this clone turned up a few times. This chain links TRBV7-2 with TRBJ1-1; tentatively, D is TRBD1 (6 bases). Germline assignment: CDR1 SGHTA and CDR2 FQGNSA. The V gene lost 6 bases and the J gene lost 5 bases, with 13 bases spanning the gap. CDR3 length: 13 amino acids. CDR3 residues: CASRLSQGTEAFF. In DNA, the CDR3 is TGTGCCAGCAGACTCTCCCAGGGGACTGAAGCTTTCTTT.

The chain has TRBV7-2 and TRBJ2-1; tentative D call: TRBD2 (6 bases). Germline CDR1 SGHTA, CDR2 FQGNSA. Trimming shortened V by 5 bases and J by 9 bases, and 14 bases separated the two germline ends. CDR3 length equals 13 residues. Here the CDR3 DNA reads TGTGCCAGCAGCCCCGTCAGGCGGGGTGAGCAGTTCTTC. Translating gives CASSPVRRGEQFF. The full variable domain, its missing parts supplied by reference TRBV7-2 and TRBJ2-1, is GAGVSQSPSNKVTEKGKDVELRCDPISGHTALYWYRQSLGQGLEFLIYFQGNSAPDKSGLPSDRFSAERTGGSVSTLTIQRTQQEDSAVYLCASSPVRRGEQFFGPGTRLTVL.

This chain joins TRBV6-5 and TRBJ1-2; maybe TRBD1 (6 bases). Germline V lookup: CDR1 MNHEY, CDR2 SVGAGI. CDR3 length: 13 amino acids. Between the trimmed V and J ends, which lost 3 bases and 5 bases, there was a span of 10 bases. In nucleotides, the CDR3 is TGTGCCAGCAGTTATACAGGGCCGTATGGCTACACCTTC. Translated, it gives CASSYTGPYGYTF.

V is TRBV27 and J is TRBJ2-7; D uncertain. The V end lost 4 bases, the J end lost 0 bases, and 7 bases lay between the germline ends. Looked up from germline, CDR1 is MNHEY and CDR2 is SMNVEV (reference sequence). This CDR3 spans 13 amino acids. The CDR3 region is CASSSRSSYEQYF. Here the CDR3 DNA reads TGTGCCAGCAGTTCCAGAAGCTCCTACGAGCAGTACTTC.

The chain carries TRBV12-2 and TRBJ1-1; the D segment call TRBD1 is taken from the table without a DNA check. TRBV12-2 is an annotated pseudogene. The CDR3 length is 17 residues. The DNA for the CDR3 is TGTGCAAGTCGCACTCCCGGACAGGGGCGAATGAACACTGAAGCTTTCTTT. Amino acids: CASRTPGQGRMNTEAFF.

The V call is TRBV5-5, the J call TRBJ2-7; 10 bases line up with TRBD2. The germline gives CDR1 SGHKS, CDR2 YYEKEE (reference sequence). Trimming removed 5 bases from V and 0 bases from J; junction bases left unmatched: 5. This CDR3 is 15 amino acids long. The DNA for the CDR3 is TGTGCCAGCAGGTCTAGCGGGGGTAGCTCCTACGAGCAGTACTTC. As protein: CASRSSGGSSYEQYF.

The chain links TRBV7-7 to TRBJ2-5; no clear D. V was pared by 5 bases and J by 4 bases, with 8 bases between. The CDR3 has 12 residues. The germline CDR1 and CDR2 sequences are SSHAT and FNYEAQ (reference sequence). The CDR3, as DNA: TGTGCCAGCAGCCCCACTGGAGAGACCCAGTACTTC. Its protein product is CASSPTGETQYF.

V and J are TRBV7-2 and TRBJ2-5, with 12 bases aligning to TRBD2. Per the germline V gene, CDR1 is SGHTA and CDR2 is FQGNSA. This CDR3 contains 16 residues. Trimming removed 2 bases from V and 2 bases from J; junction bases left unmatched: 3. CDR3 DNA sequence: TGTGCCAGCAGCTTATCCGGGACTAGCGGGCAAGAGACCCAGTACTTC. Its protein product is CASSLSGTSGQETQYF.

A few counts support this clone. The chain carries TRBV9 and TRBJ2-3; 11 bases are shared with TRBD2. V gave up 1 base and J gave up 6 bases; unmatched junction bases: 1. Germline CDR1 and CDR2: SGDLS and YYNGEE. CDR3 length: 14 residues. CDR3 sequence: CASSVTSGGDTQYF. In nucleotides, the CDR3 is TGTGCCAGCAGCGTAACTAGCGGGGGTGATACGCAGTATTTT. The full variable domain, completed using reference TRBV9 and TRBJ2-3, is DSGVTQTPKHLITATGQRVTLRCSPRSGDLSVYWYQQSLDQGLQFLIQYYNGEERAKGNILERFSAQQFPDLHSELNLSSLELGDSALYFCASSVTSGGDTQYFGPGTRLTVL.

This clone was seen a handful of times. The chain uses TRBV2 and TRBJ1-2; D not certain. The CDR3 sequence is 13 residues long. The V end lost 5 bases, the J end lost 6 bases, and 13 bases lay between the germline ends. Looked up from germline, CDR1 is SNHLY and CDR2 is FYNNEI. The CDR3 region is CASSPRGADGYTF. CDR3 DNA: TGTGCCAGCAGTCCCCGGGGTGCCGATGGCTACACCTTC.

This clone has only a few counts. The chain combines TRBV5-1 with TRBJ2-3, with D possibly TRBD1 on 6 matching bases. V lost 5 bases, J lost 5 bases, and 15 bases lay in between. This CDR3 spans 14 amino acids. The germline gives CDR1 SGHRS, CDR2 YFSETQ. The DNA of the CDR3 is TGCGCCAGCAGACTACAGGGTCACCGAGATACGCAGTATTTT. Residues: CASRLQGHRDTQYF.

The rearrangement joins TRBV19 to TRBJ2-1, with TRBD2 identical over 7 bases. The V and J ends lost 7 bases and 7 bases, in that order; junction bases with no gene match: 10. Germline V gives CDR1 LNHDA, CDR2 SQIVND (reference sequence). CDR3 length: 14 residues. CDR3 protein: CASTTAGVENEQFF. CDR3 sequence (DNA): TGTGCCAGTACCACCGCGGGGGTGGAGAATGAGCAGTTCTTC.

This chain joins TRBV2 and TRBJ2-2; 10 positions agree with TRBD2. The junction had 4 bases not matched to a gene; V was cut back by 5 bases and J by 1 base. CDR1 SNHLY and CDR2 FYNNEI come from the germline V gene. The CDR3 has 16 amino acids. CDR3 DNA sequence: TGTGCCAGCAGTCCACGGACTAGCGGGAACACCGGGGAGCTGTTTTTT. This codes for CASSPRTSGNTGELFF. Supplemented by reference TRBV2 and TRBJ2-2, the full variable domain reads EPEVTQTPSHQVTQMGQEVILRCVPISNHLYFYWYRQILGQKVEFLVSFYNNEISEKSEIFDDQFSVERPDGSNFTLKIRSTKLEDSAMYFCASSPRTSGNTGELFFGEGSRLTVL.

The chain joins TRBV7-2 to TRBJ1-5, with no clear D. Germline lookup yields CDR1 SGHTA and CDR2 FQGNSA. V lost 5 bases and J lost 2, with 7 bases in between. The length of the CDR3 is 13 residues. As DNA, the CDR3 is TGTGCCAGCAGCCTCCAGGGCAATCAGCCCCAGCATTTT. Amino acid sequence: CASSLQGNQPQHF.

CDR3 coding DNA: TGTGCCAGCAGTTCAGGGTCAGATACGCAGTATTTT. Amino acids: CASSSGSDTQYF. J is TRBJ2-3 and V is TRBV6-6; D might be TRBD1 (5 bases). The CDR3 runs to 12 residues. CDR1 is MNHNY and CDR2 is SVGAGI in the germline V gene (reference sequence). The V and J ends lost 4 bases and 4 bases respectively, with 6 bases between them.

The chain uses TRBV15 and TRBJ1-5; D call uncertain. V was trimmed by 3 bases and J by 5 bases, leaving 5 bases between them. Germline V CDR1 and CDR2: LNHNV, YYDKDF (reference sequence). This CDR3 comprises 12 residues. The CDR3, as DNA: TGTGCCACCAGCAGGCGGGATCAGCCCCAGCATTTT. This codes for CATSRRDQPQHF. The full variable domain, with the rest looked up from reference TRBV15 and TRBJ1-5, is DAMVIQNPRYQVTQFGKPVTLSCSQTLNHNVMYWYQQKSSQAPKLLFHYYDKDFNNEADTPDNFQSRRPNTSFCFLDIRSPGLGDTAMYLCATSRRDQPQHFGDGTRLSIL.

This chain joins TRBV5-4 and TRBJ2-3, with 9 bases identical to TRBD2. The CDR3 is made up of 17 amino acids. Germline V gene data show CDR1 as SGHNT and CDR2 as YYREEE (reference sequence). With 0 bases clipped from V and 0 bases from J, the junction kept 5 bases outside the gene matches. As DNA, the CDR3 is TGTGCCAGCAGCTTGGGTGGGACTAGCAGTAGCACAGATACGCAGTATTTT. This gives the protein CASSLGGTSSSTDTQYF.

The chain recombines TRBV28 with TRBJ1-1, with D unclear. This CDR3 region has 14 residues. Germline V lookup: CDR1 MDHEN, CDR2 SYDVKM. Trimming left V 7 bases short and J 4 bases short, with 16 bases between. CDR3: CASIDGYPGTEAFF. CDR3 bases: TGTGCCAGCATTGATGGATACCCGGGCACTGAAGCTTTCTTT.

CDR3 coding DNA: TGTGCCAGCAGTGTGAACAGCCTCTCCTATAATTCACCCCTCCACTTT. Its protein is CASSVNSLSYNSPLHF. This chain connects TRBV6-1 to TRBJ1-6, with D unclear. CDR3 length: 16 residues. V was pared by 4 bases and J by 0 bases, with 10 bases between. Germline V gene sequence: CDR1 MNHNS, CDR2 SASEGT.

The chain couples TRBV28 to TRBJ2-3, with 9 positions matching TRBD2. V lost 2 bases, J lost 2 bases, and 2 bases stayed unmatched. Germline-derived CDR1 and CDR2 are MDHEN and SYDVKM. CDR3 length: 15 amino acids. The CDR3 sequence: CASSLTSGLTDTQYF. DNA for the CDR3: TGTGCCAGCAGTTTAACTAGCGGGCTCACAGATACGCAGTATTTT. The whole variable domain, filled in from reference TRBV28 and TRBJ2-3, reads DVKVTQSSRYLVKRTGEKVFLECVQDMDHENMFWYRQDPGLGLRLIYFSYDVKMKEKGDIPEGYSVSREKKERFSLILESASTNQTSMYLCASSLTSGLTDTQYFGPGTRLTVL.

This chain connects TRBV6-5 to TRBJ1-1; possible D gene TRBD1, 6 bases. V lost 6 bases to trimming and J lost 1 base, with 9 bases between them. The germline CDR1 and CDR2 sequences are MNHEY and SVGAGI. The CDR3 consists of 13 residues. The CDR3 spells CASSPRGNTEAFF. In DNA form, the CDR3 reads TGTGCCAGCAGCCCCAGGGGGAACACTGAAGCTTTCTTT.

The chain is built from TRBV5-8 and TRBJ2-4, with D possibly TRBD1 on 6 matching bases. V was trimmed by 4 bases and J by 0 bases, leaving 11 bases between them. This CDR3 is built from 15 residues. The germline gives CDR1 SGHTS, CDR2 YDEGEE. The chain's CDR3 is CASSQQGIAKNIQYF. The CDR3 DNA reads as TGTGCCAGCAGCCAACAGGGCATAGCCAAAAACATTCAGTACTTC.

This chain links TRBV5-5 with TRBJ1-1; no clear D gene. The germline V gene has CDR1 SGHKS and CDR2 YYEKEE (reference sequence). The CDR3 runs 14 residues. Trimming cost V 2 bases and J 0 bases, with 8 bases left between them. Here the CDR3 DNA reads TGTGCCAGCAGCTTCGACTTTATGAACACTGAAGCTTTCTTT. Residues: CASSFDFMNTEAFF.

J is TRBJ1-3 and V is TRBV19, with 7 positions matching TRBD1. Germline V gene sequence: CDR1 LNHDA, CDR2 SQIVND (reference sequence). J lost 8 bases, V lost 6 bases, and 13 bases had no gene match. The CDR3 has 15 amino acids. For the CDR3, the DNA is TGTGCCAGTAGGAAAGGGACAGCCCTGGAGGACACCATATATTTT. Its protein product is CASRKGTALEDTIYF.

The CDR3 coding sequence is TGCGCCAGCAGCCGCCGTGCACAGAACCAAGAGACCCAGTACTTC. Translated: CASSRRAQNQETQYF. The chain is built from TRBV4-1 and TRBJ2-5; D is undetermined. There are 15 residues in the CDR3. Per germline, CDR1 MGHRA and CDR2 YSYEKL. V was trimmed by 4 bases and J by 0 bases, leaving 12 bases between them.

This rearrangement joins TRBV19 to TRBJ1-5; D ambiguous. V lost 6 bases and J lost 1, with 10 bases in between. CDR3 length: 14 residues. Germline CDR1 reads LNHDA; CDR2 reads SQIVND (reference sequence). The DNA for the CDR3 is TGTGCCAGTAGAAGCACCAAAAGCAATCAGCCCCAGCATTTT. This translates into CASRSTKSNQPQHF.

The J gene is TRBJ1-3, the V gene TRBV6-1, with unresolved D. The CDR3 runs to 12 residues. Germline V gives CDR1 MNHNS, CDR2 SASEGT. Between the trimmed V and J ends, which lost 6 bases and 6 bases, there was a span of 9 bases. CDR3 residues: CASRESKNTIYF. For the CDR3, the DNA is TGTGCCAGCAGGGAGAGCAAAAACACCATATATTTT.

This clone has only one observation. This chain joins TRBV19 and TRBJ1-2; D not resolved. V was trimmed by 2 bases and J by 6 bases, leaving 16 bases between them. The length of the CDR3 is 15 residues. Germline V CDR1 and CDR2: LNHDA, SQIVND (reference sequence). As DNA, the CDR3 is TGTGCCAGTAGTATATTAGCGCGGAGGGAACATGGCTACACCTTC. Protein: CASSILARREHGYTF.

CDR3 DNA: TGTGCCAGCAGTGAATCTGGGCAGGGGCACGATGGCTACACCTTC. The encoded protein is CASSESGQGHDGYTF. This chain uses TRBV6-1 with TRBJ1-2, with D possibly being TRBD1 (6 bases). V dropped 2 bases and J dropped 6 bases, with 16 bases sitting between them. This CDR3 spans 15 amino acids. The germline V gene has CDR1 MNHNS and CDR2 SASEGT.

The genes are TRBV28 and TRBJ1-2; 7 nucleotides align to TRBD1. The CDR3 runs to 13 residues. The V gene end was trimmed by 6 bases and the J gene end by 4 bases; junction bases not matched to a gene: 5. CDR1 and CDR2 (germline): MDHEN, SYDVKM. The CDR3 nucleotides read TGTGCCAGCAGGGTTGGGACAGCCTATGGCTACACCTTC. Translated: CASRVGTAYGYTF.

This chain joins TRBV4-1 and TRBJ2-7; perhaps TRBD1 as D (6 bases). CDR3 length: 11 amino acids. The V end lost 3 bases, the J end lost 6 bases, and 6 bases lay between the germline ends. The germline V gene has CDR1 MGHRA and CDR2 YSYEKL. CDR3 amino acids: CASSHRGEQYF. The CDR3 DNA sequence: TGCGCCAGCAGCCACAGGGGCGAGCAGTACTTC.